This T cell receptor (beta chain) was found in a study of T cells in tuberculosis (dated by TCRdb to the late 2010s). At the level of the whole study: The study combined CD1B tetramers and high-throughput TCR immunosequencing to characterize T cells specific for the mycobacterial lipid antigen glucose monomycolate (GMM). A South African clinical cohort compared IGRA-negative adolescents, IGRA-positive adolescents with latent tuberculosis and adults with active tuberculosis, ten per group. PBMC from active tuberculosis patients were archived either before standard anti-tuberculosis treatment began or within 7 days of the start of that treatment.

Beyond this particular receptor, the publication reports: The smaller NN-distances were partly driven by shorter CDR3-alpha lengths in active tuberculosis patients, and the difference for TCR-beta did not reach statistical significance. Which clinical samples got chosen depended on the availability of cryopreserved specimens, and the active tuberculosis cases were adults, whereas the controls were adolescents. Using GEM motif frequencies, a classifier achieved under 75% accuracy, whereas a classifier built on the diverse GMM-specific repertoire got to around 86% accuracy (AUROC more than 0.85). Compared with IGRA-negative controls, TCR-alpha repertoires from active tuberculosis had smaller mean NN-distances to GMM-specific TCRs, which suggests that these TCRs underwent clonal expansion.

For this clone: No antigen is known for it. No per-base quality is available; no much larger clone lies one base away.

TCR libraries were generated with the immunoSEQ multiplex PCR assay, using TCR-beta and/or TCR-alpha/delta assays for each sample. The amplified TCR libraries were sequenced using the Illumina high-throughput platform. Turning to the authors' computational methods: Clustering and dimensionality reduction relied on pairwise TCRdist distances among GMM-specific receptors from T cells that were either sorted ex vivo or expanded in vitro. Each clinical repertoire received a mean NN-distance score, defined as the average TCRdist to the nearest 10% of tetramer-positive reference sequences. GEM TCR motif frequency was calculated as the fraction of unique TCRs that matched known GEM sequences by V/J usage and CDR3 length. Active tuberculosis was classified by linear discriminant analysis with leave-one-out cross-validation, implemented in scikit-learn. Held by TCRdb, this immuneACCESS table contains in-frame sequences only and omits some clones. Under half of the omission traces to an unresolved V gene where checked; the cause of the rest is unknown. D and trimming were read from the DNA, whereas the V and J calls and clone size are those reported in that table. The sample records about 34,000 clones, around 93% of which are singletons. Jointly, the top ten make up 2.4% of the sample.

The germline V gene specifies MRHNA as CDR1 and SNTAGT as CDR2. The CDR3 starts with the cysteine, ends with the phenylalanine, and has 14 residues. Left in the record is the CDR3 DNA by itself, 42 bases read in frame from the first base. V ends up 4 bases short and J 4 bases short, with an unmatched junction base count of 3. In light of the paper, this sample's time point label describes: new active TB diagnosis, blood taken before or within 7 days of starting treatment. Patients with active tuberculosis were defined as newly diagnosed, HIV-seronegative South African adults aged 18 years or older. Active tuberculosis was confirmed by positive sputum smear microscopy and/or positive M. tuberculosis culture. Immunosequencing was performed on unsorted cryopreserved PBMC and covered approximately 110,000 T cells per clinical donor on average.

The specimen comprised PBMCs, sampled at tuberculosis diagnosis. This receptor was obtained from an adult with tuberculosis. This sequence uses TRBV6-4 and TRBJ2-2; 7 bases in between match TRBD1. The CDR3 loop reads CASSAGGSTGELFF. The sequenced DNA: TGTGCCAGCAGTGCAGGGGGTAGCACCGGGGAGCTGTTTTTT.